This T cell receptor beta chain was profiled in a study of chemoradiotherapy in HPV16-positive cancers. Study-level points and caveats: Only a couple of HPV16-positive patients supplied the functional HPV-specificity definition.

The CDR3 sequence is 16 residues long. V lost 5 bases to trimming and J lost 5 bases, with 18 bases between them. Germline CDR1 reads SGHTA; CDR2 reads FQGNSA. Measured with immunoSEQ multiplex PCR; TCRdb has only the in-frame clones, and not every one. The data hold more than 15,000 clones, with nearly 80% observed a single time. A note on this clone: Its antigen is still unknown.

The chain uses TRBV7-2 and TRBJ2-2; D may be TRBD1 or TRBD2 (5 bases each). This receptor was obtained from a human donor with HPV-associated anogenital cancer. This material was collected from a patient who underwent chemoradiotherapy. The DNA for the CDR3 is TGTGCCAGCAGCATTGAGGGGCCCTGGGGGACCGGGGAGCTGTTTTTT. It specifies CASSIEGPWGTGELFF. The full variable domain, in which reference TRBV7-2 and TRBJ2-2 provide the parts outside the CDR3, is GAGVSQSPSNKVTEKGKDVELRCDPISGHTALYWYRQSLGQGLEFLIYFQGNSAPDKSGLPSDRFSAERTGGSVSTLTIQRTQQEDSAVYLCASSIEGPWGTGELFFGEGSRLTVL.